The 30 T cell receptor beta chains below were found in one sample sequenced in a study of blood T cell repertoires in COVID-19. Using immunoSEQ multiplex PCR, the repertoire was profiled, and TCRdb retains in-frame clones only, with some absent. Of about 180,000 clones listed, around 86% are singletons. The sequenced material came from peripheral blood. These receptors were collected from a woman aged 30 to 39 with active or convalescent COVID-19.

This CDR3 reads CASRKNQGNYGYTF. CDR3 in DNA: TGTGCCAGCAGGAAGAATCAGGGGAACTATGGCTACACCTTC. This rearrangement joins TRBV6-6 to TRBJ1-2, with a possible D match to TRBD1 (6 bases). The V end lost 6 bases, the J end lost 2 bases, and 13 bases lay between the germline ends. The CDR3 is 14 residues long. Germline V gives CDR1 MNHNY, CDR2 SVGAGI (reference sequence).

The CDR3: CSARGVEKLFF. Here the CDR3 DNA reads TGCAGTGCTAGAGGAGTTGAAAAACTGTTTTTT. The chain employs TRBV20-1 and TRBJ1-4; D is undetermined. The CDR3 length is 11 residues. Germline lookup yields CDR1 DFQATT and CDR2 SNEGSKA (reference sequence). V was trimmed by 1 base and J by 7 bases, leaving 4 bases between them.

This chain uses TRBV28 with TRBJ1-5; perhaps TRBD1 as D (6 bases). Trimming left V 2 bases short and J 6 bases short, with 11 bases between. In germline, CDR1 is MDHEN, CDR2 SYDVKM. This CDR3 has 14 amino acids. The CDR3 region is CASSLRRGFQPQHF. In nucleotides, the CDR3 is TGTGCCAGCAGTTTACGCAGGGGATTTCAGCCCCAGCATTTT.

The V and J genes are TRBV7-9 and TRBJ2-5; 12 bases line up with TRBD2. V was pared by 8 bases and J by 2 bases, with 6 bases of the junction left unmatched. This CDR3 is built from 15 residues. Germline values: CDR1 SEHNR, CDR2 FQNEAQ (reference sequence). CDR3 bases: TGTGCCAGCGGACTAGCGGGGTGGGAACAAGAGACCCAGTACTTC. This sequence encodes CASGLAGWEQETQYF.

This clone has only one observation. The chain joins TRBV6-6 to TRBJ2-3; D is perhaps TRBD2 (5 bases). CDR1 MNHNY and CDR2 SVGAGI come from the germline V gene (reference sequence). V lost 5 bases and J 0 bases, leaving 18 bases between the germline ends. The CDR3 spans 17 residues. The CDR3 DNA reads as TGTGCCAGCAGTCGCCTAGGGAGACTCGGAAGCACAGATACGCAGTATTTT. Translating gives CASSRLGRLGSTDTQYF.

In DNA form, the CDR3 reads TGCAGTGCTAGATCGTCCAGTACGCAGTATTTT. This encodes CSARSSSTQYF. This rearrangement joins TRBV20-1 to TRBJ2-3; D unresolved. The CDR3 spans 11 residues. In germline, CDR1 is DFQATT, CDR2 SNEGSKA (reference sequence). Deletions cut 2 bases from V and 8 bases from J, with 8 bases between.

This chain joins TRBV7-9 and TRBJ2-1; possibly TRBD1 for D (6 bases). Germline CDR1 is SEHNR and CDR2 is FQNEAQ (reference sequence). This CDR3 region has 16 residues. Deletions cut 5 bases from V and 9 bases from J, with 23 bases between. DNA for the CDR3: TGTGCCAGCAGCCCGCCCCGGAAGGGGGTCATAGGTGAGCAGTTCTTC. Protein sequence: CASSPPRKGVIGEQFF.

The J gene is TRBJ1-5, the V gene TRBV24-1; TRBD1 might be the D (5 bases). The CDR3 is 14 residues long. Germline-derived CDR1 and CDR2 are KGHDR and SFDVKD. V lost 3 bases and J lost 6, with 11 bases in between. CDR3 residues: CATSDHRPSQPQHF. The CDR3 DNA reads as TGTGCCACCAGTGATCACAGGCCCTCTCAGCCCCAGCATTTT.

This clone came up once. This sequence joins TRBV3-1 (or the pseudogene TRBV3-2) and TRBJ2-1; TRBD2 aligns across 8 bases. The germline V gene has CDR1 LGHDT and CDR2 YNNKEL (reference sequence). CDR3 size: 14 residues. After removal of 5 bases from V and 3 bases from J, the junction contained 3 bases not matched to a gene. This CDR3 is CASSSGTSYNEQFF. The CDR3 region has the DNA TGTGCCAGCAGCTCCGGGACTAGCTACAATGAGCAGTTCTTC.

J is TRBJ1-6 and V is TRBV5-1; D not resolved. The ends were cut back, 3 bases at V and 9 bases at J, with 16 bases in the middle. Looked up from germline, CDR1 is SGHRS and CDR2 is YFSETQ. The CDR3 covers 15 residues. CDR3 DNA: TGCGCCAGCAGCTCGTCTCGGGCGGAGGGTTCACCCCTCCACTTT. Residues: CASSSSRAEGSPLHF. The variable domain in full, with the rest retrieved from reference TRBV5-1 and TRBJ1-6, is KAGVTQTPRYLIKTRGQQVTLSCSPISGHRSVSWYQQTPGQGLQFLFEYFSETQRNKGNFPGRFSGRQFSNSRSEMNVSTLELGDSALYLCASSSSRAEGSPLHFGNGTRLTVT.

To note about this clone: The germline gene is not matched at one end of the junction; a read error may be the cause. The chain uses TRBV15 and TRBJ2-1, with a possible D match to TRBD1 (6 bases). This CDR3 comprises 13 residues. Germline-derived CDR1 and CDR2 are LNHNV and YYDKDF (reference sequence). The CDR3 region has the DNA TGTGCCACCAGCAGGGACCGGGACAACGAGCAGTTCTTC. Its translation is CATSRDRDNEQFF. Combining the CDR3 with reference TRBV15 and TRBJ2-1 gives the whole variable domain DAMVIQNPRYQVTQFGKPVTLSCSQTLNHNVMYWYQQKSSQAPKLLFHYYDKDFNNEADTPDNFQSRRPNTSFCFLDIRSPGLGDTAMYLCATSRDRDNEQFFGPGTRLTVL.

V gene TRBV2 combines with J gene TRBJ1-5; weak D call: TRBD1 (6 bases). The V end lost 7 bases, the J end lost 6 bases, and 16 bases lay between the germline ends. This CDR3 is 14 amino acids long. Germline lookup yields CDR1 SNHLY and CDR2 FYNNEI. The CDR3 loop reads CASTEWGGVQPQHF. In DNA form, the CDR3 reads TGTGCCAGCACGGAGTGGGGGGGCGTTCAGCCCCAGCATTTT. Complete variable domain (other parts from reference TRBV2 and TRBJ1-5): EPEVTQTPSHQVTQMGQEVILRCVPISNHLYFYWYRQILGQKVEFLVSFYNNEISEKSEIFDDQFSVERPDGSNFTLKIRSTKLEDSAMYFCASTEWGGVQPQHFGDGTRLSIL.

The rearrangement uses TRBV19 and TRBJ2-1; D perhaps matches TRBD1 (6 bases). V lost 3 bases to trimming and J lost 3 bases, with 9 bases between them. The germline V gene encodes CDR1 LNHDA and CDR2 SQIVND (reference sequence). This CDR3 region has 14 residues. CDR3 region: CASSIVRGYNEQFF. CDR3 DNA: TGTGCCAGTAGTATCGTCAGGGGCTACAATGAGCAGTTCTTC.

This clone was seen once. CDR3 coding DNA: TGCGCCAGCGGGGTGGGTCCTAGCGGGAGGAGCAGATACAATGAGCAGTTCTTC. It specifies CASGVGPSGRSRYNEQFF. The chain employs TRBV5-1 and TRBJ2-1, with 11 bases identical to TRBD2. The CDR3 consists of 18 residues. Looked up from germline, CDR1 is SGHRS and CDR2 is YFSETQ. After removal of 7 bases from V and 4 bases from J, the junction contained 16 bases not matched to a gene.

J is TRBJ1-5 and V is TRBV28; D may be TRBD1 (6 bases). CDR1 and CDR2 from the germline V gene are MDHEN and SYDVKM. V dropped 3 bases and J dropped 5 bases, with 11 bases sitting between them. This CDR3 comprises 14 residues. The CDR3 loop is CASSFGQGYQPQHF. CDR3 coding DNA: TGTGCCAGCAGTTTTGGGCAGGGGTATCAGCCCCAGCATTTT. Full variable domain (outside the CDR3, taken from reference TRBV28 and TRBJ1-5): DVKVTQSSRYLVKRTGEKVFLECVQDMDHENMFWYRQDPGLGLRLIYFSYDVKMKEKGDIPEGYSVSREKKERFSLILESASTNQTSMYLCASSFGQGYQPQHFGDGTRLSIL.

This chain uses TRBV5-6 with TRBJ1-2; the match to TRBD1 covers 7 bases. The germline V gene has CDR1 SGHDT and CDR2 YYEEEE. V lost 4 bases, J lost 0 bases, and 9 bases stayed unmatched. This CDR3 has 16 residues. The CDR3 region is CASSLGTARANYGYTF. The CDR3 coding sequence is TGTGCCAGCAGCCTAGGGACAGCGAGAGCTAACTATGGCTACACCTTC.

This chain uses TRBV2 with TRBJ1-1, with a tentative D call TRBD1 (6 bases). Germline CDR1 and CDR2: SNHLY and FYNNEI. Trimming took 1 base from V and 5 from J, leaving 8 bases between them. The CDR3 consists of 13 residues. The CDR3 region has the DNA TGTGCCAGCAGTGAAGGGGGGCGAACTGAAGCTTTCTTT. Protein product: CASSEGGRTEAFF.

The V and J genes are TRBV27 and TRBJ2-7; 7 positions agree with TRBD1. The CDR3 totals 13 residues. CDR1 is MNHEY, CDR2 SMNVEV, per germline (reference sequence). J lost 5 bases, V lost 6 bases, and 7 bases had no gene match. CDR3 DNA: TGTGCCAGCAGCTTCGACAGGGACGACGAGCAGTACTTC. Translated: CASSFDRDDEQYF.

The rearrangement uses TRBV30 and TRBJ1-2; TRBD1 matches at 7 bases. V gave up 4 bases and J gave up 5 bases; unmatched junction bases: 7. The germline V gene encodes CDR1 GTSNPN and CDR2 SVGIG (reference sequence). This CDR3 comprises 13 residues. CDR3 sequence: CAWNQGVDYGYTF. CDR3 coding DNA: TGTGCCTGGAATCAGGGGGTGGATTATGGCTACACCTTC.

The chain couples TRBV5-8 to TRBJ1-4; no definite D call. This CDR3 contains 15 residues. V lost 1 base and J lost 5, with 12 bases in between. In germline, CDR1 is SGHTS, CDR2 YDEGEE. The CDR3 reads CASSLSSVRNEKLFF. As DNA, the CDR3 is TGTGCCAGCAGCTTGAGTTCGGTTCGGAATGAAAAACTGTTTTTT.

V usage is TRBV9 and J usage is TRBJ2-1; TRBD1 is a possible D gene (5 bases). CDR1 is SGDLS, CDR2 YYNGEE, per germline. This CDR3 is built from 14 residues. V was cut by 4 bases and J by 6 bases, with 14 bases left in between. CDR3 loop: CASSPSSRGNEQFF. The CDR3 DNA follows: TGTGCCAGCAGCCCCTCTTCTAGGGGCAATGAGCAGTTCTTC.

The chain has TRBV1 and TRBJ2-2; TRBD1, as called in the table, went unchecked against the DNA. TRBV1 is flagged as a pseudogene. The CDR3 contains 17 residues. The CDR3 loop is CTSSQIKQPLNTGELFF. For the CDR3, the DNA is TGCACCAGCAGCCAAATTAAACAGCCCCTAAACACCGGGGAGCTGTTTTTT.

This clone was picked up one time. The rearrangement uses TRBV18 and TRBJ2-1; the D is unclear. The length of the CDR3 is 12 residues. Germline V gene data show CDR1 as KGHSH and CDR2 as LQKENI. V was shortened by 3 bases and J by 3 bases, with 3 bases between the two germline ends. The CDR3 region has the DNA TGTGCCAGCTCACCCGTCTACAATGAGCAGTTCTTC. Translating gives CASSPVYNEQFF.

This clone was observed a handful of times. The chain employs TRBV19 and TRBJ2-1; 8 positions agree with TRBD1. This CDR3 is built from 13 residues. The V gene end was trimmed by 5 bases and the J gene end by 9 bases; junction bases not matched to a gene: 6. In germline, CDR1 is LNHDA, CDR2 SQIVND (reference sequence). CDR3 sequence: CASSGVGQGEQFF. CDR3 DNA sequence: TGTGCCAGTAGTGGGGTAGGACAGGGTGAGCAGTTCTTC.

The chain couples TRBV30 to TRBJ1-6, with 8 bases lining up with TRBD1. Germline V CDR1 and CDR2: GTSNPN, SVGIG (reference sequence). This CDR3 has 15 amino acids. V lost 2 bases and J lost 9; bases outside the gene matches: 9. The DNA of the CDR3 is TGTGCCTGGAGTCTCCAGGGGGCGATGAGTTCACCCCTCCACTTT. Translation gives CAWSLQGAMSSPLHF.

This chain uses TRBV9 with TRBJ1-1, with 8 nucleotides matching TRBD1. The J segment lost 7 bases and the V segment lost 4 bases, leaving 9 bases of the junction unmatched. The CDR3 covers 14 residues. CDR1 SGDLS and CDR2 YYNGEE come from the germline V gene. This CDR3 is CASSPQTGGGEAFF. The CDR3 nucleotides read TGTGCCAGCAGCCCCCAAACAGGGGGTGGTGAAGCTTTCTTT.

As DNA, the CDR3 is TGTGCCAGTAGTATGGGACTAGCGGGATACAATGAGCAGTTCTTC. It translates to CASSMGLAGYNEQFF. The V and J genes are TRBV19 and TRBJ2-1; 13 bases map to TRBD2. Losses at the gene ends were 3 bases for V and 4 bases for J; bases not matched to a gene: 0. CDR3 size: 15 residues. The V gene's germline CDR1 is LNHDA and CDR2 SQIVND (reference sequence).

This clone was seen a single time. The gene calls are TRBV2 and TRBJ1-5; TRBD1 is a possible D gene (6 bases). The germline V and J ends were trimmed by 4 bases and 7 bases, with 14 bases remaining between them. This CDR3 comprises 14 residues. Germline CDR1 and CDR2: SNHLY and FYNNEI. The CDR3: CASSVSGGPQPQHF. Here the CDR3 DNA reads TGTGCCAGCAGTGTCTCGGGGGGCCCACAGCCCCAGCATTTT.

J is TRBJ1-2 and V is TRBV5-1; 9 bases are shared with TRBD1. The CDR3 loop spans 15 amino acids. V trimming: 4 bases; J trimming: 0 bases; junction bases outside the gene matches: 4. Germline-derived CDR1 and CDR2 are SGHRS and YFSETQ. CDR3 coding DNA: TGCGCCAGCAGCGTCGGGACAGGGCCTAACTATGGCTACACCTTC. Translated, it gives CASSVGTGPNYGYTF. The whole variable domain, filled in from reference TRBV5-1 and TRBJ1-2, reads KAGVTQTPRYLIKTRGQQVTLSCSPISGHRSVSWYQQTPGQGLQFLFEYFSETQRNKGNFPGRFSGRQFSNSRSEMNVSTLELGDSALYLCASSVGTGPNYGYTFGSGTRLTVV.

The chain is built from TRBV9 and TRBJ2-3, with D perhaps TRBD2 (6 bases). This CDR3 region has 14 residues. In germline, CDR1 is SGDLS, CDR2 YYNGEE. Trimming pared 0 bases from V and 6 bases from J, leaving 11 bases between. CDR3 coding DNA: TGTGCCAGCAGCGTAGTGGAGGCGGGGGATACGCAGTATTTT. It codes for CASSVVEAGDTQYF.